The clone carrying this TCR beta chain has ten or more counts. Its antigen is unidentified. The second PCR ran about 6 to 12 cycles with a sample-barcoded 5' primer and J-beta primers. Each CDR3 protein gets one entry after TCRdb re-called the 5' RACE reads with MiXCR. The sample contains hundreds of thousands of distinct CDR3 sequences, roughly 41% of which appear only once. The data were obtained in a study of blood T cells in healthy people across ages. Study outcomes and limitations: Age showed a roughly linear inverse relationship with TCR beta diversity per million T cells. Naive T cell percentage showed a strong correlation with the diversity of TCR beta.

The CDR3 spans 14 residues. V lost 5 bases and J lost 6, with 14 bases in between. Germline V lookup: CDR1 ENHRY, CDR2 SYGVKD. The J gene is TRBJ2-1, the V gene TRBV10-3; D unclear. The sequence derives from an elderly man in good health. The specimen was blood. The CDR3 is CAISRVEPPNEQFF. The CDR3, as DNA: TGTGCCATCAGTAGAGTGGAACCACCCAATGAGCAGTTCTTC.